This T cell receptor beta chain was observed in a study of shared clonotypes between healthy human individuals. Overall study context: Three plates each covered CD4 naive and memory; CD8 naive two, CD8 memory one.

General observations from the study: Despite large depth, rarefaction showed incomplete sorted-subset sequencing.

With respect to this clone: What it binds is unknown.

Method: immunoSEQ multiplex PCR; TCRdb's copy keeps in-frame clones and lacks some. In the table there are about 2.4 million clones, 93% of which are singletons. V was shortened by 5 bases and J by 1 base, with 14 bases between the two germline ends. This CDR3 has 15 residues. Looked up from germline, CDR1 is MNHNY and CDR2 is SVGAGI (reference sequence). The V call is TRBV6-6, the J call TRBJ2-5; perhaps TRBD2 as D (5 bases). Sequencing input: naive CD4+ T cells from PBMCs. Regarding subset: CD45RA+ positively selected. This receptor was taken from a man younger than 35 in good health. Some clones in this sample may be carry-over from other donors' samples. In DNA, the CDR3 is TGTGCCAGCAGTGCTCCGACTATTTCCCAAGAGACCCAGTACTTC. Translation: CASSAPTISQETQYF.